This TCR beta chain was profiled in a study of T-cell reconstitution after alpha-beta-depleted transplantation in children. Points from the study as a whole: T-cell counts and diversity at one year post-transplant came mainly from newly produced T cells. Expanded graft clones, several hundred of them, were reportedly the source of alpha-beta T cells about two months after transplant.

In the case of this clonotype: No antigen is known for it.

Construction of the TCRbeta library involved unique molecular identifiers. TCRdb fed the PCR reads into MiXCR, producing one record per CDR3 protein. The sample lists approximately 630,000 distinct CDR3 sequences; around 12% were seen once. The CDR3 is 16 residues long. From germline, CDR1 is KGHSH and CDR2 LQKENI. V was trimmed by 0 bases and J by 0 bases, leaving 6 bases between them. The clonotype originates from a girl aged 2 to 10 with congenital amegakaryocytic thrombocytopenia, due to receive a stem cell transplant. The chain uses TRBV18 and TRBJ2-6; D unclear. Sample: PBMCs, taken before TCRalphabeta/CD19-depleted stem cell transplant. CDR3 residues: CASSPPINSGANVLTF. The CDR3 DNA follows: TGTGCCAGCTCACCACCAATTAACTCTGGGGCCAACGTCCTGACTTTC. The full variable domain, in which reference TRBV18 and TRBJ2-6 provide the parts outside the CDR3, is NAGVMQNPRHLVRRRGQEARLRCSPMKGHSHVYWYRQLPEEGLKFMVYLQKENIIDESGMPKERFSAEFPKEGPSILRIQQVVRGDSAAYFCASSPPINSGANVLTFGAGSRLTVL.